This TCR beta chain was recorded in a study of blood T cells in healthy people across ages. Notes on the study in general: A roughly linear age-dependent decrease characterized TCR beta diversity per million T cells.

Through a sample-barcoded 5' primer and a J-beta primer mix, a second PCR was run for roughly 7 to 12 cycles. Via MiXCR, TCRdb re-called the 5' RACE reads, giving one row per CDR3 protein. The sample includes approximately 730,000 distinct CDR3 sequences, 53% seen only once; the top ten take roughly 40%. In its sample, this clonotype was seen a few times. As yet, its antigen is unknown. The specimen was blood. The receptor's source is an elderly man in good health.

The CDR3 DNA reads TGTGCCACCAGTCTGGATGGCTACACCTTC. This gives the protein CATSLDGYTF. V gene TRBV24-1 combines with J gene TRBJ1-2; D gene ambiguous. The CDR3 has 10 residues. V was pared by 6 bases and J by 6 bases, with 4 bases between. From germline, CDR1 is KGHDR and CDR2 SFDVKD.